This T cell receptor beta chain was found in a study of shared clonotypes between healthy human individuals. Assay used: immunoSEQ multiplex PCR; TCRdb lists only in-frame clones, some missing. The sample records some 1,400,000 clones, approximately 96% being singletons. The V gene's germline CDR1 is SQVTM and CDR2 ANQGSEA. Deletions cut 6 bases from V and 1 base from J, with 16 bases between. This CDR3 has 15 amino acids. The sequence was collected from a man aged 30 to 45 in good health. The specimen was naive CD4+ T cells sorted from blood. Stated subset: CD45RA+ positively selected. This rearrangement joins TRBV29-1 to TRBJ1-5, with a possible D match to TRBD1 (5 bases). The CDR3 DNA follows: TGCAGCGTCCCGGTTGGGGGTGGAAGCAATCAGCCCCAGCATTTT. Its translation: CSVPVGGGSNQPQHF.